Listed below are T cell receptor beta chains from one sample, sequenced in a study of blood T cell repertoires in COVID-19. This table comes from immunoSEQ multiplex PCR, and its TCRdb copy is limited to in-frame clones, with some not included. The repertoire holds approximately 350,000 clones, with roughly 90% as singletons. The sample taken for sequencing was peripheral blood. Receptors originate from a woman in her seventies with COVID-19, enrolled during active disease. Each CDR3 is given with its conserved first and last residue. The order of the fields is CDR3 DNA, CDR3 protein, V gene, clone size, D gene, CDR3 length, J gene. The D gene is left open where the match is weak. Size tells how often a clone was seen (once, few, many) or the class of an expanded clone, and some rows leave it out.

TGTGCCACCAGTGTGCACTCACAAGAGACCCAGTACTTC,CATSVHSQETQYF,TRBV24-1,NA,NA,13,TRBJ2-5
TGTGCCAGCAGCTTACAACCGAGGGATTCACCCCTCCACTTT,CASSLQPRDSPLHF,TRBV11-2,NA,NA,14,TRBJ1-6
TGTGCCATCAGTCCCGACAGGGTAGGGGGCTACACCTTC,CAISPDRVGGYTF,TRBV10-3,NA,TRBD1,13,TRBJ1-2
TGTGCCAGTAGTAGGGACAGAATAACGCAGTACTTC,CASSRDRITQYF,TRBV19,NA,TRBD1,12,TRBJ2-7
TGTGCCAGCAGTTTAGCAGGTTCCAATGAGCAGTTCTTC,CASSLAGSNEQFF,TRBV27,NA,NA,13,TRBJ2-1
TGTGCCACCAGTGACCCCCGGGACAGGGGTAGGGGCTACACCTTC,CATSDPRDRGRGYTF,TRBV24-1,NA,TRBD1,15,TRBJ1-2
TGTGCCAGCAGTTCGACAGGGACAGTTAGTCAGCCCCAGCATTTT,CASSSTGTVSQPQHF,TRBV28,few,TRBD1,15,TRBJ1-5
TGTGCCAGCAGTTTTTTGGGCAGGGGGCAGGACGAGCAGTACTTC,CASSFLGRGQDEQYF,TRBV27,NA,TRBD1,15,TRBJ2-7
TGCGCCAGCAGCCATCCCGGACAGGGGAAGCCCCAGCATTTT,CASSHPGQGKPQHF,TRBV4-1,NA,TRBD1,14,TRBJ1-5
TGCGCCAGCACCCCGGGGAATGAGCAGTTCTTC,CASTPGNEQFF,TRBV5-1,NA,NA,11,TRBJ2-1
TGTGCCAGCAGCGAACACAACAACCGGGACAGCAAGTTCAATCAGCCCCAGCATTTT,CASSEHNNRDSKFNQPQHF,TRBV28,NA,TRBD1,19,TRBJ1-5
TGTGCCAGTAGTATCCAGGGAAGGGGTTATGGCTACACCTTC,CASSIQGRGYGYTF,TRBV19,NA,NA,14,TRBJ1-2
TGTGCCAGCAAGGGGGAAGGGGCAATCACCGGGGAGCTGTTTTTT,CASKGEGAITGELFF,TRBV27,NA,NA,15,TRBJ2-2
TGTGCCATCAGCGGGACAGGGGGTAACACTGAAGCTTTCTTT,CAISGTGGNTEAFF,TRBV10-3,NA,TRBD1,14,TRBJ1-1
TGTGCCAGCAGCTTAACGCAGGGGGCAGGGGATGAGCAGTTCTTC,CASSLTQGAGDEQFF,TRBV7-8,NA,TRBD1,15,TRBJ2-1
TGTGCCAGCAGTAATAAGGGGTATGGCTACACCTTC,CASSNKGYGYTF,TRBV28,NA,NA,12,TRBJ1-2
TGCGCCAGCAGCGCAACCCTCCTTCTCGGAGACAATGAGCAGTTCTTC,CASSATLLLGDNEQFF,TRBV5-1,NA,NA,16,TRBJ2-1
TGTGCCACCGTCCGGGCGGGGGAGTCCTACGAGCAGTACTTC,CATVRAGESYEQYF,TRBV24-1,NA,TRBD2,14,TRBJ2-7
TGCGCCAGCAGTGAAAGGGGGAACACTGAAGCTTTCTTT,CASSERGNTEAFF,TRBV10-1,NA,NA,13,TRBJ1-1
TGCAGTGCTAGTGGCAGTTCAATACTAGGTACAGAGACCCAGTACTTC,CSASGSSILGTETQYF,TRBV20-1,NA,NA,16,TRBJ2-5
TGTGCCAGCTCACCCCCAGGCAGGGTAACAAACTATGGCTACACCTTC,CASSPPGRVTNYGYTF,TRBV18,NA,NA,16,TRBJ1-2
TGTGCCAGCTCACCATTGGAGGGCAACGAGCAGTACTTC,CASSPLEGNEQYF,TRBV18,NA,NA,13,TRBJ2-7
TGTGCCAGCAGCTTGGAAGGGGCAAGCAATCAGCCCCAGCATTTT,CASSLEGASNQPQHF,TRBV27,few,NA,15,TRBJ1-5
TGCGCCAGCAGCTGGGGGGCGGGGGGCGAAAATTCACCCCTCCACTTT,CASSWGAGGENSPLHF,TRBV5-1,once,NA,16,TRBJ1-6
TGCGCCAGCGGACATCAGGGCGGGGACTATGGCTACACCTTC,CASGHQGGDYGYTF,TRBV5-1,NA,NA,14,TRBJ1-2
TGCGCCAGCAGCCTCCCGGAAGGGGGCACTGAAGCTTTCTTT,CASSLPEGGTEAFF,TRBV5-1,once,NA,14,TRBJ1-1
TGTGCCAGCAGATACGACAATGGCTACGAGCAGTACTTC,CASRYDNGYEQYF,TRBV12-3/TRBV12-4,few,NA,13,TRBJ2-7
TGTGCCAGTTCCGTGGACAGCTATCTCGCGGAGCAGTACTTC,CASSVDSYLAEQYF,TRBV19,NA,NA,14,TRBJ2-7